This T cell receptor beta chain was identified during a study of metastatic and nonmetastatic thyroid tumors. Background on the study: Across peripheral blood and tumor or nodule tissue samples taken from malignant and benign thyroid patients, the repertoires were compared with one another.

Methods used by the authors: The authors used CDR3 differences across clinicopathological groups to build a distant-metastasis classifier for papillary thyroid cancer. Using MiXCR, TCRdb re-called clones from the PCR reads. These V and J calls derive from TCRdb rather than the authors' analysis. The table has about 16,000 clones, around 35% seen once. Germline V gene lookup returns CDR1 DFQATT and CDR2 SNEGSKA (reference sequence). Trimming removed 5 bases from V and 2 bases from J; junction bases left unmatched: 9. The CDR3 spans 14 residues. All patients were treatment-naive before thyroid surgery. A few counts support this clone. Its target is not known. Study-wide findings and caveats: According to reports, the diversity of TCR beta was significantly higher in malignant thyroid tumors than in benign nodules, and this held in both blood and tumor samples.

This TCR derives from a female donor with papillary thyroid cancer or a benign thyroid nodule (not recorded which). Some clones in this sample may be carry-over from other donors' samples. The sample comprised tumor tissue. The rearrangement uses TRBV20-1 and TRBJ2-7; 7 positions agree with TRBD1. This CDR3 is CSAVAIQGAYEQYF. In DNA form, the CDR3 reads TGCAGTGCTGTAGCAATTCAGGGGGCCTACGAGCAGTACTTC.